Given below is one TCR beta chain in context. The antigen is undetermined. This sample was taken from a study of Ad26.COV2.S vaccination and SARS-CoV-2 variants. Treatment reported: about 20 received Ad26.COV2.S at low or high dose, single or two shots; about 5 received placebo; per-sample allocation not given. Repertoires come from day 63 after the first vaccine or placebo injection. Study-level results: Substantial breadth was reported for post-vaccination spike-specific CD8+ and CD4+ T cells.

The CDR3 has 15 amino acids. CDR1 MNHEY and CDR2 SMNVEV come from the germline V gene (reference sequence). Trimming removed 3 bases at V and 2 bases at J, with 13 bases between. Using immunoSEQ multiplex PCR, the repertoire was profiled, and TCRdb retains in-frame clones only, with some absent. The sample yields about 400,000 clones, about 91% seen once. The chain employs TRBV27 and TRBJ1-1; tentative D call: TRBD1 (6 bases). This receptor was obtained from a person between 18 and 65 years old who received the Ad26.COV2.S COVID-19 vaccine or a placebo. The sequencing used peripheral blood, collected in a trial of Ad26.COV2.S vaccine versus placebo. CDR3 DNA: TGTGCCAGCAGTTTTGATTCAGGGGCAAACACTGAAGCTTTCTTT. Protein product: CASSFDSGANTEAFF.